Each of the 3 T cell receptor beta chains below was sequenced from the same sample in a study of cytomegalovirus exposure and HLA in healthy donors (dated by TCRdb to the late 2010s). Library preparation used the immunoSEQ multiplex PCR assay. A mixture of 60 forward primers for TCR Vbeta segments and 13 reverse primers for TCR Jbeta segments was used in the multiplex PCR. The source is immuneACCESS, and TCRdb retained only in-frame sequences with V and J called. Part of the clones is not carried over; for the studies checked, unresolved V genes explain less than half of this, and the remainder is unexplained. The sample includes 100,000 to 150,000 clones, with 81% observed a single time. The ten largest account for 4% of the sample. Sequencing was carried out using PBMCs. The source of these receptors is a man between 18 and 29 years old in good health and CMV-seropositive.

The chain employs TRBV6-1 and TRBJ2-7; 7 bases map to TRBD1. CDR3 length equals 14 residues. V trimming: 6 bases; J trimming: 7 bases; junction bases outside the gene matches: 12. Germline-derived CDR1 and CDR2 are MNHNS and SASEGT. CDR3 sequence reads: CASRDTGDPEEQYF. The CDR3 DNA reads TGTGCCAGCAGAGATACAGGGGATCCGGAAGAGCAGTACTTC.

CDR3 DNA: TGTGCCAGCAGTTACTCGTGGTCGACTGGAGAGACCCAGTACTTC. Its protein is CASSYSWSTGETQYF. The rearrangement links TRBV6-5 to TRBJ2-5, with no clear D. Between the trimmed V and J ends, which lost 0 bases and 4 bases, there was a span of 12 bases. CDR1 and CDR2 (germline): MNHEY, SVGAGI. This CDR3 is 15 amino acids long.

This clone has a handful of counts. Other DNA sequences in this specimen translate into the identical CDR3. V usage is TRBV18 and J usage is TRBJ2-7; perhaps TRBD1 as D (5 bases). The CDR3 runs 14 residues. Trimming shortened V by 3 bases and J by 2 bases, and 11 bases separated the two germline ends. CDR1 KGHSH and CDR2 LQKENI come from the germline V gene. As DNA, the CDR3 is TGTGCCAGCTCACCCGGACAAGGGACCTACGAGCAGTACTTC. Translation gives CASSPGQGTYEQYF.